This T cell receptor (beta chain) was captured by sequencing in a study of T cell responses to AZD1222 COVID-19 vaccine. Study-level points and caveats: Researchers report vaccine-associated CD4 TCRs spanning spike, with dominance at 160-218 and 743-854. The donors showed a predominance of white British ancestry and of females, with possible underestimation of clonal diversity.

Only in-frame clones appear in the TCRdb table, and some are missing; sequencing was by immunoSEQ multiplex PCR. The table has 150,000 or so clones, approximately 89% seen once. Germline CDR1 reads SQVTM; CDR2 reads ANQGSEA. This CDR3 region has 12 residues. Deletions cut 0 bases from V and 5 bases from J, with 7 bases between. Details on this clone: Its antigen is undetermined. This same CDR3 is encoded by further DNA sequences in the sample.

This TCR was recovered from an adult in good health. The chain couples TRBV29-1 to TRBJ1-1; tentatively, D is TRBD1 (6 bases). The specimen was peripheral blood, collected on day 0 of MenACWY control vaccination. Written as DNA, the CDR3 is TGCAGCGTTGAAGACAGGGGAACTGAAGCTTTCTTT. It is translated as CSVEDRGTEAFF. Supplemented by reference TRBV29-1 and TRBJ1-1, the full variable domain reads SAVISQKPSRDICQRGTSLTIQCQVDSQVTMMFWYRQQPGQSLTLIATANQGSEATYESGFVIDKFPISRPNLTFSTLTVSNMSPEDSSIYLCSVEDRGTEAFFGQGTRLTVV.